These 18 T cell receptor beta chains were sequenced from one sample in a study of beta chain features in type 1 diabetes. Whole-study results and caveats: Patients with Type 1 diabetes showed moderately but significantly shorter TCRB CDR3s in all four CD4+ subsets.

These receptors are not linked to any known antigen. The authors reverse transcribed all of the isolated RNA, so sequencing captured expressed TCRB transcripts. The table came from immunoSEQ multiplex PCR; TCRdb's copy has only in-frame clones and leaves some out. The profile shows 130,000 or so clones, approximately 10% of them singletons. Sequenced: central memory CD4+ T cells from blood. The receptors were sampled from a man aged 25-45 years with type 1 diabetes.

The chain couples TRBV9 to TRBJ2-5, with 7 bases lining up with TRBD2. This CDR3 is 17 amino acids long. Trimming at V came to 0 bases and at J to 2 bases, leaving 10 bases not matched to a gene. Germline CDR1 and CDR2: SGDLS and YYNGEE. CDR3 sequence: CASSVGGVGSGQETQYF. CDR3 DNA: TGTGCCAGCAGCGTAGGAGGGGTGGGTAGCGGGCAAGAGACCCAGTACTTC. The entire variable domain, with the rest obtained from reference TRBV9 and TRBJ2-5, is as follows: DSGVTQTPKHLITATGQRVTLRCSPRSGDLSVYWYQQSLDQGLQFLIQYYNGEERAKGNILERFSAQQFPDLHSELNLSSLELGDSALYFCASSVGGVGSGQETQYFGPGTRLLVL.

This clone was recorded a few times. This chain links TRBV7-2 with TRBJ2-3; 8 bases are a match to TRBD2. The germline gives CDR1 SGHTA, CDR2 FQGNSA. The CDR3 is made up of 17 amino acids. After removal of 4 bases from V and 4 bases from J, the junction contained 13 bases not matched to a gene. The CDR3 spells CASSSRVTAGGSDTQYF. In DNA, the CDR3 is TGTGCCAGCAGCTCGAGAGTCACGGCGGGGGGTTCAGATACGCAGTATTTT.

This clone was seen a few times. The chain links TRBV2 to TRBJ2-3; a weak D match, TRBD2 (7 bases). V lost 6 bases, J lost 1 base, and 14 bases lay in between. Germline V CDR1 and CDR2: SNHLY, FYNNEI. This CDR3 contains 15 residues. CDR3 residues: CASSAQGGGTDTQYF. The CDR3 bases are TGTGCCAGCAGCGCTCAAGGGGGGGGCACAGATACGCAGTATTTT.

CDR3 in amino acids: CASSRTATIGANVLTF. The CDR3 DNA sequence: TGTGCCAGCAGCCGGACAGCGACGATTGGGGCCAACGTCCTGACTTTC. The chain joins TRBV11-2 to TRBJ2-6; maybe TRBD1 (6 bases). V dropped 5 bases and J dropped 3 bases, with 14 bases sitting between them. CDR1 is SGHAT, CDR2 FQNNGV, per germline. CDR3 size: 16 residues.

This chain's CDR3 is CSVVQNYGYTF. The CDR3 DNA is TGCAGCGTTGTACAGAACTATGGCTACACCTTC. The V gene is TRBV29-1, the J gene TRBJ1-2; D is unresolved. CDR1 SQVTM and CDR2 ANQGSEA come from the germline V gene. The CDR3 length is 11 residues. V lost 4 bases to trimming and J lost 2 bases, with 5 bases between them.

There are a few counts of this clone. Here the CDR3 reads CASSGLGGSTDTQYF. The CDR3 region has the DNA TGTGCCAGCAGTGGACTAGGTGGAAGCACAGATACGCAGTATTTT. The chain is built from TRBV6-1 and TRBJ2-3, with D possibly being TRBD2 (6 bases). The CDR3 contains 15 residues. Germline CDR1 reads MNHNS; CDR2 reads SASEGT. Trimming took off 4 bases at V and 0 bases at J, with 11 bases between the two ends.

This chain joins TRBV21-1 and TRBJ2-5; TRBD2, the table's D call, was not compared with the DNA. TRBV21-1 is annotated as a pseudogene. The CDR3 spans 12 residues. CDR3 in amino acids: CPGDPAVETQYF. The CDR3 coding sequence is TGCCCTGGAGACCCCGCTGTAGAGACCCAGTACTTC.

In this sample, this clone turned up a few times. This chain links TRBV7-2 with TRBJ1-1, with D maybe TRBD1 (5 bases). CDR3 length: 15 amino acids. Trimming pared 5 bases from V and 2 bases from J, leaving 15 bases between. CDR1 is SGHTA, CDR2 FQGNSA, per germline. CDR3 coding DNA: TGTGCCAGCAGCAGCGCCGGCGGGGCCAACACTGAAGCTTTCTTT. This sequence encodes CASSSAGGANTEAFF. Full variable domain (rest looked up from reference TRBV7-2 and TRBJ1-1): GAGVSQSPSNKVTEKGKDVELRCDPISGHTALYWYRQSLGQGLEFLIYFQGNSAPDKSGLPSDRFSAERTGGSVSTLTIQRTQQEDSAVYLCASSSAGGANTEAFFGQGTRLTVV.

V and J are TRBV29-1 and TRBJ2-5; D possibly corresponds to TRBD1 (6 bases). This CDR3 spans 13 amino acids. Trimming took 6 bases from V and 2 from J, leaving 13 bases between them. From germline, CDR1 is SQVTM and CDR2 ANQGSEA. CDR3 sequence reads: CSVSQGPQETQYF. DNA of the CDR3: TGCAGCGTGAGTCAGGGGCCACAAGAGACCCAGTACTTC.

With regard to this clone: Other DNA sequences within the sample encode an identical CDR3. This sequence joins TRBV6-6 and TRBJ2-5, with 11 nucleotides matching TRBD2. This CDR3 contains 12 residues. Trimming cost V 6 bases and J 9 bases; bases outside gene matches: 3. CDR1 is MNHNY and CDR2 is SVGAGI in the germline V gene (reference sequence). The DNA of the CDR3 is TGTGCCAGCAGCCTACTAGCGGGGGCCCAGTACTTC. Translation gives CASSLLAGAQYF.

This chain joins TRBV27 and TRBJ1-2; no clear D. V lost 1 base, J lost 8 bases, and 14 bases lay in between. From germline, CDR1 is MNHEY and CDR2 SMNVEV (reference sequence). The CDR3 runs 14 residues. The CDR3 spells CASSLFRGGGGYTF. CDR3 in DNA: TGTGCCAGCAGTTTATTTCGGGGAGGAGGAGGCTACACCTTC.

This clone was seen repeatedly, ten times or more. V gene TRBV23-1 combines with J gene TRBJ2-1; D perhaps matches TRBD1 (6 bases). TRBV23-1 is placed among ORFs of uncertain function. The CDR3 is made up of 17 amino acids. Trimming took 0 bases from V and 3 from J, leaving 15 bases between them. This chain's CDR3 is CASSQSGGGQSYNEQFF. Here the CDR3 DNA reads TGCGCCAGCAGTCAATCTGGTGGGGGACAAAGCTACAATGAGCAGTTCTTC.

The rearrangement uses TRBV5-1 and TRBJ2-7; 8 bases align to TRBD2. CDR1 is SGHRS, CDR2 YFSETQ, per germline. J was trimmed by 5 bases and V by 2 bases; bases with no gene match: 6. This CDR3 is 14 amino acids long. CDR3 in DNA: TGCGCCAGCAGCTTCGCCGGGACTAGAGACGAGCAGTACTTC. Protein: CASSFAGTRDEQYF.

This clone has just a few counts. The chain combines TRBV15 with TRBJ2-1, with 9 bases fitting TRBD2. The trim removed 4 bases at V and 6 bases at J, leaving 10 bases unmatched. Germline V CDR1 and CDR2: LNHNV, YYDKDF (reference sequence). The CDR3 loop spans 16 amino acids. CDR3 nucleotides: TGTGCCACCAGCATAGGCGGCGGGGGGGCCTTCAATGAGCAGTTCTTC. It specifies CATSIGGGGAFNEQFF. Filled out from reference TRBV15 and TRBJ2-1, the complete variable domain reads DAMVIQNPRYQVTQFGKPVTLSCSQTLNHNVMYWYQQKSSQAPKLLFHYYDKDFNNEADTPDNFQSRRPNTSFCFLDIRSPGLGDTAMYLCATSIGGGGAFNEQFFGPGTRLTVL.

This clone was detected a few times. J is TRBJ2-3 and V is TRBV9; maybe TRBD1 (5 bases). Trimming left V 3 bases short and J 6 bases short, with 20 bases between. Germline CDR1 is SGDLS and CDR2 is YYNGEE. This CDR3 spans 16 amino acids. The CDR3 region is CASSATPTLGVDTQYF. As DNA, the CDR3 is TGTGCCAGCAGCGCCACTCCCACCCTAGGGGTGGATACGCAGTATTTT.

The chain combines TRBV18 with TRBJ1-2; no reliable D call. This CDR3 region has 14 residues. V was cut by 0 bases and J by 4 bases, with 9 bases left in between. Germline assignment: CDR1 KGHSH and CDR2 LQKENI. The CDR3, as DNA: TGTGCCAGCTCACCACCGTCAGGATCCTATGGCTACACCTTC. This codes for CASSPPSGSYGYTF.

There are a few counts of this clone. The CDR3 here is CASSASRGRNEKLFF. CDR3 coding DNA: TGTGCCAGCAGTGCAAGCCGGGGAAGGAATGAAAAACTGTTTTTT. The chain joins TRBV25-1 to TRBJ1-4, with no clear D. Germline values: CDR1 MGHDK, CDR2 SYGVNS. V lost 4 bases and J lost 5, with 14 bases in between. The CDR3 runs 15 residues. Full variable domain (remainder filled in from reference TRBV25-1 and TRBJ1-4): EADIYQTPRYLVIGTGKKITLECSQTMGHDKMYWYQQDPGMELHLIHYSYGVNSTEKGDLSSESTVSRIRTEHFPLTLESARPSHTSQYLCASSASRGRNEKLFFGSGTQLSVL.

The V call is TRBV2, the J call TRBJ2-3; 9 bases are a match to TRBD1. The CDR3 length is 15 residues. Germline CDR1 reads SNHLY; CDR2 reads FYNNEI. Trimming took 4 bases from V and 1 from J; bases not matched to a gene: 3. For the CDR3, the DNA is TGTGCCAGCAGTGGGGACAGGGACGGCACAGATACGCAGTATTTT. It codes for CASSGDRDGTDTQYF. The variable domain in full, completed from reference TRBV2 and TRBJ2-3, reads EPEVTQTPSHQVTQMGQEVILRCVPISNHLYFYWYRQILGQKVEFLVSFYNNEISEKSEIFDDQFSVERPDGSNFTLKIRSTKLEDSAMYFCASSGDRDGTDTQYFGPGTRLTVL.